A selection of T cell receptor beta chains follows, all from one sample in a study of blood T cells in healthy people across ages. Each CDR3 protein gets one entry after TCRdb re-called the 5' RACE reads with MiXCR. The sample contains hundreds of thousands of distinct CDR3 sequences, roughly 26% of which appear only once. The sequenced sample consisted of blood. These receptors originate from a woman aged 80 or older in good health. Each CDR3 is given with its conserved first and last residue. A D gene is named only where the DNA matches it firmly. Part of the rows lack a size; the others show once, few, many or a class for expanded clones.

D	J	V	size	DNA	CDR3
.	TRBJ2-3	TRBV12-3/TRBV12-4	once	TGTGCAGATAGCCTAGGAACAGGAACAGATGTGCAATATTTT	CADSLGTGTDVQYF
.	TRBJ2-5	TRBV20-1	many	TGCAGTGCTACCGGCGGAACTACCCAGTACTTC	CSATGGTTQYF
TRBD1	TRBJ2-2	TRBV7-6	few	TGTGCCAGCAGCTGGACAGGGTGGGGCACCGGGGAGCTGTTTTTT	CASSWTGWGTGELFF
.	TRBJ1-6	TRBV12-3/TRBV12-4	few	TGTGCCAGCAGTTTTTGGGCTGAGGGTTCACCCCTCCACTTT	CASSFWAEGSPLHF
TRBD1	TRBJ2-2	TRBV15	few	TGTGCCACCAGCACAGGGGGCCGAAACACCGGGGAGCTGTTTTTT	CATSTGGRNTGELFF
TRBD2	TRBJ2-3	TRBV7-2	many	TGTGCCAGCAGGGTAGCGGGGGGTCGCACAGATACGCAGTATTTT	CASRVAGGRTDTQYF
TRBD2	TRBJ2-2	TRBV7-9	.	TGTGCCAGCAGCGACTCGGCCCTAGCGGGCCGGGAGCTGTTTTTT	CASSDSALAGRELFF
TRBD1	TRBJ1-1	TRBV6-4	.	TGTGCCAGCAAGAGGGACAGACGGAACACTGAAGCTTTCTTT	CASKRDRRNTEAFF
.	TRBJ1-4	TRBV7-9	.	TGTGCCAGCAGCTCCGAATTAACTGGGTTTAATGAAAAACTGTTTTTT	CASSSELTGFNEKLFF
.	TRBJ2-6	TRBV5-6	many	TGTGCCAGCAGAGGATCTACAGGGTATTGGACTGGGGCCAACGTCCTGACTTTC	CASRGSTGYWTGANVLTF
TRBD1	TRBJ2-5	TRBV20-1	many	TGCAGTGCTAGGCCCCCGGGACAGCAAGAGACCCAGTACTTC	CSARPPGQQETQYF
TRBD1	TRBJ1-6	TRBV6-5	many	TGTGCCAGCAGTGCCGACAGGGGGAATTCACCCCTCCACTTT	CASSADRGNSPLHF
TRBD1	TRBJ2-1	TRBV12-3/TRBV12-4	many	TGTGCCAGCAGGAGACAGGGAATCGGGTACAATGAGCAGTTCTTC	CASRRQGIGYNEQFF
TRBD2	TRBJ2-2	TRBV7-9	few	TGTGCCAGCAGCTCTGAGCGGGGGGGCTCCACCGGGGAGCTGTTTTTT	CASSSERGGSTGELFF
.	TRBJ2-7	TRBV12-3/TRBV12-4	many	TGTGCCAGCAGTTTAGGGCTCCGCTACGAGCAGTACTTC	CASSLGLRYEQYF
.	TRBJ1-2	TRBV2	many	TGTGCCAGCAGTGAAGCACAGCCTTCTATTGGTGGCTACACCTTC	CASSEAQPSIGGYTF
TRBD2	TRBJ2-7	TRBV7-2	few	TGTGCCAGCAACATCGGACTAGCGGGGTCCTACGAGCAGTACTTC	CASNIGLAGSYEQYF
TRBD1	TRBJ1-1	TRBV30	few	TGTGCCTGGAGTCATCAGGGGGCAAGGGACACTGAAGCTTTCTTT	CAWSHQGARDTEAFF
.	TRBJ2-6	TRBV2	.	TGTGCCAGCAGTAGGGACACCCAACGGATTGGGGCCAACGTCCTGACTTTC	CASSRDTQRIGANVLTF
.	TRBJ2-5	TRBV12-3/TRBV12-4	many	TGTGCCAGCAGGCCGCCGGGTGCGGGAGAGACCCAGTACTTC	CASRPPGAGETQYF
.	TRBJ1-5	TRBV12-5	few	TGTGCTAGTGGTTTGGGCAGATGCTCTTATTCGGATCAGCCCCAGCATTTT	CASGLGRCSYSDQPQHF
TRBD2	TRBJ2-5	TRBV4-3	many	TGCGCCAGCAGCCAACAGCGGGGGGGAAGGTTGGAGACCCAGTACTTC	CASSQQRGGRLETQYF
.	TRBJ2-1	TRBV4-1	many	TGCGCCAGCAGCCAAGATAAGATATGGGCCGACAATGAGCAGTTCTTC	CASSQDKIWADNEQFF
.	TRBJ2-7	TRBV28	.	TGTGCCAGCTTCGGGGACACCTACGAGCAGTACTTC	CASFGDTYEQYF
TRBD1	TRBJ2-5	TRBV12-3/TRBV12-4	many	TGTGCCAGCAGCCTGGACAGGGCGAGTCGGGAGACCCAGTACTTC	CASSLDRASRETQYF
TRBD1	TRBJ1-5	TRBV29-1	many	TGCAGTGCAGGACAGGGGAATCAGCCCCAGCATTTT	CSAGQGNQPQHF
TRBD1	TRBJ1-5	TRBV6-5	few	TGTGCCAGCAGTTACTCGGGACAGCATCAGCCCCAGCATTTT	CASSYSGQHQPQHF
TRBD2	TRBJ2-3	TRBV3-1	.	TGTGCCAGCAGCCAACCATTGAGAAGCGGGAGGGGTCTCGGCACAGATACGCAGTATTTT	CASSQPLRSGRGLGTDTQYF
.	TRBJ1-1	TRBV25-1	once	TGTGCCAGCAGCGCTACGGGCAGGGGCCCCACTGAAGCTTTCTTT	CASSATGRGPTEAFF
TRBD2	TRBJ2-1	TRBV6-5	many	TGTGCCAGCAGTTACAATCCTAGCGGGGGCCTTCACTCCTACAATGAGCAGTTCTTC	CASSYNPSGGLHSYNEQFF
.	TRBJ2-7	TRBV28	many	TGTGCCAGCAGTTTGTCTGGCGGTACCTACGAGCAGTACTTC	CASSLSGGTYEQYF
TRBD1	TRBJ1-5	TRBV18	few	TGTGCCAGCTCACCAACGGGGACAGGGAATGTCAATCAGCCCCAGCATTTT	CASSPTGTGNVNQPQHF
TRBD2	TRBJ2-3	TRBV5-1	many	TGTGCCAGCAGTTACCCGGGACTAGCGGGTGGAGATACGCAGTATTTT	CASSYPGLAGGDTQYF
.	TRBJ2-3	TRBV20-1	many	TGCAGTGCTCGACGGGTTAGCACAGATACGCAGTATTTT	CSARRVSTDTQYF
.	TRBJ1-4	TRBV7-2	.	TGTGCCAGCAGCTTAGTTTCAGGGGCTAATGAAAAACTGTTTTTT	CASSLVSGANEKLFF
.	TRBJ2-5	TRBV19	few	TGTGCCAGTAAATCCGGGGCCGCGGAGAGGGAGACCCAGTACTTC	CASKSGAAERETQYF
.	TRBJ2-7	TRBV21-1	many	TGTGCCAGCAGCAAAGGGACAGGGGCCTCCTACGAGCAGTACTTC	CASSKGTGASYEQYF
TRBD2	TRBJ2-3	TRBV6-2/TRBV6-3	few	TGTGCCAGCAGTGACTTTCGGCGGGAGGCAGGAGATACGCAGTATTTT	CASSDFRREAGDTQYF
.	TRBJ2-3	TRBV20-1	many	TGCAGTGCTAGAGATCCGGCCCTAGTAGGAGATACGCAGTATTTT	CSARDPALVGDTQYF
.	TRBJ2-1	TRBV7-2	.	TGTGCCAGCAGCTTAAACATAGCCTACAATGAGCAGTTCTTC	CASSLNIAYNEQFF
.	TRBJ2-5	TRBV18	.	TGTGCCAGCTCACCTGAGGGTAAAGAGACCCAGTACTTC	CASSPEGKETQYF
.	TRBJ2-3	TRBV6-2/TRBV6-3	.	TGTGCCAGCAGTTACTTCAGGGGCGCTACACCTCGGGCCACAGATACGCGGTATTTT	CASSYFRGATPRATDTRYF
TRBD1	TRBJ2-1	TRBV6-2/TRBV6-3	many	TGTGCCAGCAGGGGGACAGGGAAAAATGAGCAGTTCTTC	CASRGTGKNEQFF
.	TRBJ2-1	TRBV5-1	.	TGCGCCAGCAGCTTTGAACGTGGTGAGCAGTTCTTC	CASSFERGEQFF
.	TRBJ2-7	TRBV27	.	TGTGCCAGCAGGGCGCTGGGGGTAGAGCAGTACTTC	CASRALGVEQYF
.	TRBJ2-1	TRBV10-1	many	TGCGCCAGCAGTGAAAGGCCAGGGAGCTCCTACAATGAGCAGTTCTTC	CASSERPGSSYNEQFF
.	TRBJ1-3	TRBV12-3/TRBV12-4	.	TGTGCCAGCAGTTTGCGGGTGATCTCTGGAAACACCATATATTTT	CASSLRVISGNTIYF
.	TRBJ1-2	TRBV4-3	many	TGCGCCAGCAGCCAAGACCCGTGGGTCTATGGCTACACCTTC	CASSQDPWVYGYTF
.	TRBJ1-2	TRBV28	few	TGTGCCAGCAGTCAACCACTTGGGGGCTCTGAATTTGGCTACACCTTC	CASSQPLGGSEFGYTF
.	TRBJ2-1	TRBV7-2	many	TGTGCCAGCAGCTCCGCACAGGGCCTGTCCTACAATGAGCAGTTCTTC	CASSSAQGLSYNEQFF
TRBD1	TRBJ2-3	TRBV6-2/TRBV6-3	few	TGTGCCAGCAGTTATGGGGACAGGGGTTCAGCAGATACGCAGTATTTT	CASSYGDRGSADTQYF
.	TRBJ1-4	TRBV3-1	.	TGTGCCAGCAGCGGGTGGACTAATGAAAAACTGTTTTTT	CASSGWTNEKLFF
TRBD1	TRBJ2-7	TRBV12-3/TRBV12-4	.	TGTGCCAGCAGTGCTAGACAGGGTCAGGAGCAGTACTTC	CASSARQGQEQYF
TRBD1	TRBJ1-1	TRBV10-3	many	TGTGCCATCAGTGCCCAGGGGGTCACTGAAGCTTTCTTT	CAISAQGVTEAFF
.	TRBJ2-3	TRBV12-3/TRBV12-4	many	TGTGCCAGCAGGCCGGCGGGTTATTCAGATACGCAGTATTTT	CASRPAGYSDTQYF